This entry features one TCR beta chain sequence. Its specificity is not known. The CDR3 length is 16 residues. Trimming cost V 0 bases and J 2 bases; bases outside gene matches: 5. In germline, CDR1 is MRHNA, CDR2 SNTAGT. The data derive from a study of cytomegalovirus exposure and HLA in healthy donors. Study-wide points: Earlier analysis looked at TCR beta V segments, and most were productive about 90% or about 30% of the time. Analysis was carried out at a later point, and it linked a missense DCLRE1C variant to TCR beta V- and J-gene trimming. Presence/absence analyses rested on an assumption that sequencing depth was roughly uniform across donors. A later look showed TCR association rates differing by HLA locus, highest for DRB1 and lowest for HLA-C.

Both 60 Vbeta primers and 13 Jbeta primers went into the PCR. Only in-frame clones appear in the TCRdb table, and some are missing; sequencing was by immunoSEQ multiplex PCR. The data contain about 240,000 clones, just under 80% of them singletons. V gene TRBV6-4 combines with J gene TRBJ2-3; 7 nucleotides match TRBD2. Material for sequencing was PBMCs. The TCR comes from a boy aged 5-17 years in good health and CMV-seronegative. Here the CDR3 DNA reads TGTGCCAGCAGTGACTCGGCTAGCGGATCCACAGATACGCAGTATTTT. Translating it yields CASSDSASGSTDTQYF.